This T cell receptor (beta chain) comes out of a study of T-cell memory formation after mild COVID-19. Study at large: Across donors, TCR clusters were largely donor specific.

This clonotype was detected ten times or more. Its target is not known. 5'RACE with constant-segment primers built TCRalpha and TCRbeta cDNA libraries with UMIs. One entry per CDR3 protein, called by TCRdb with MiXCR from the 5' RACE reads. The repertoire holds 150,000 or so distinct CDR3 sequences, with 11% as singletons. Study-level results: Nothing confirmed that second-wave clones peaking on day 37 were specific for SARS-CoV-2. Largely, contracting CD4+ clones fell within CM and EM, and contracting CD8+ clones within EMRA.

Sequences were obtained from PBMCs or a T cell subset sorted from them (not recorded which). The TCR sequence derives from a man younger than 30 who had mild COVID-19 (a few samples of this study predate the infection). Cell type and time point are not known.

In nucleotides, the CDR3 is TGTGCCAGCAGCTTGGGGACAGGGGGGGGTCAGCCCCAGCATTTT. Translation gives CASSLGTGGGQPQHF. The rearrangement links TRBV7-2 to TRBJ1-5; 11 positions match TRBD1. Germline CDR1 SGHTA, CDR2 FQGNSA. This CDR3 region has 15 residues. V trimming: 3 bases; J trimming: 6 bases; junction bases outside the gene matches: 4.